The 3 T cell receptor beta chains in this list originate from one sample, sequenced in a study of brain T cells in children with intractable seizures (dated by TCRdb to 2020 to 2022). Library preparation employed the immunoSEQ multiplex PCR assay. TCRdb retrieved this table from immuneACCESS and kept in-frame rearrangements only. Not all clones are present; in checked studies, unresolved V genes account for under half, and no reason is known for the remainder. The sample data list over 95,000 clones, and approximately 94% of these were observed just once. The leading ten clones occupy 3.5% to 4% of the sample. The label giving this sample's time point can be read as: resected brain tissue, or blood drawn just prior to surgery. The sequencing used peripheral blood, collected at surgery. The receptors were gathered from a boy in the first two years of life with hemimegalencephaly and intractable seizures.

The rearrangement links TRBV7-9 to TRBJ2-1; D is unclear. The CDR3 loop spans 15 amino acids. Per germline, CDR1 SEHNR and CDR2 FQNEAQ (reference sequence). V was shortened by 1 base and J by 0 bases, with 7 bases between the two germline ends. The CDR3 DNA follows: TGTGCCAGCAGCTTAGTGCTGAGCTCCTACAATGAGCAGTTCTTC. Its translation is CASSLVLSSYNEQFF.

The genes are TRBV11-3 and TRBJ1-3; no definite D call. V dropped 5 bases and J dropped 0 bases, with 11 bases sitting between them. There are 15 residues in the CDR3. Germline V gives CDR1 SGHNT, CDR2 YENEEA. This CDR3 reads CASSSSGLSGNTIYF. CDR3 DNA: TGTGCCAGCAGCAGCAGCGGACTCTCTGGAAACACCATATATTTT.

The rearrangement joins TRBV24-1 to TRBJ2-3; D may be TRBD2 (6 bases). The CDR3 contains 14 residues. Trimming pared 10 bases from V and 7 bases from J, leaving 20 bases between. The germline V gene has CDR1 KGHDR and CDR2 SFDVKD. The CDR3 DNA reads as TGTGCCACTCGCGGGACGGGAGAGCCTTATACGCAGTATTTT. This sequence encodes CATRGTGEPYTQYF.